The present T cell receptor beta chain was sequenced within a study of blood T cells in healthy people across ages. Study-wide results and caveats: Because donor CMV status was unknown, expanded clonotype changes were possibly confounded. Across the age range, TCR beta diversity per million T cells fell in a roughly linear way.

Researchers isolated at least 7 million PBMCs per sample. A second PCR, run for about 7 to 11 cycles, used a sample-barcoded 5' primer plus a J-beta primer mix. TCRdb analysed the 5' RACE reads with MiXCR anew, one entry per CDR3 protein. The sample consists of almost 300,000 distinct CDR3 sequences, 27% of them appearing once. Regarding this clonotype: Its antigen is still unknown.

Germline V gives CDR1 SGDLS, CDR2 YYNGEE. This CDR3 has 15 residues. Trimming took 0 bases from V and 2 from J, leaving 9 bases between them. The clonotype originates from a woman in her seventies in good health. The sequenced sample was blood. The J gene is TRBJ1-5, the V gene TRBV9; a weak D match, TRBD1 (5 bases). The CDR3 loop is CASSVGDGRNQPQHF. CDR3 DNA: TGTGCCAGCAGCGTAGGGGACGGCCGCAATCAGCCCCAGCATTTT. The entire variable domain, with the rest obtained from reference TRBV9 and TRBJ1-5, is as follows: DSGVTQTPKHLITATGQRVTLRCSPRSGDLSVYWYQQSLDQGLQFLIQYYNGEERAKGNILERFSAQQFPDLHSELNLSSLELGDSALYFCASSVGDGRNQPQHFGDGTRLSIL.